These 9 T cell receptor beta chains share one sample of origin, sequenced in a study of a mutant IDH1 vaccine in newly diagnosed glioma. Time point: baseline, week 1 (first vaccination visit). The treatment here: pre-vaccination baseline after standard-of-care therapy. TCRdb's copy holds only in-frame clones and misses some; the assay was immunoSEQ multiplex PCR. The data hold approximately 52,000 clones, with over 60% observed a single time. The starting material was PBMCs, obtained from a glioma patient treated with radiotherapy, temozolomide or both. Receptors were obtained from a woman in her thirties or forties with glioma.

The V and J genes are TRBV6-1 and TRBJ1-5; TRBD1 might be the D (5 bases). The V end lost 3 bases, the J end lost 9 bases, and 15 bases lay between the germline ends. The CDR3 totals 14 residues. CDR1 MNHNS and CDR2 SASEGT come from the germline V gene. CDR3: CASSDGGPLGPQHF. The CDR3 DNA sequence: TGTGCCAGCAGTGACGGGGGTCCCCTGGGGCCCCAGCATTTT.

This clone was observed once. This chain uses TRBV6-5 with TRBJ2-2; 10 bases align to TRBD1. CDR3 length equals 16 residues. Germline V gene data show CDR1 as MNHEY and CDR2 as SVGAGI. Trimming at V came to 3 bases and at J to 6 bases, leaving 7 bases not matched to a gene. The CDR3 DNA is TGTGCCAGCAGTTATAGCGACAGGGGGCCGGCCGGGGAGCTGTTTTTT. Encoded protein: CASSYSDRGPAGELFF.

This rearrangement joins TRBV25-1 to TRBJ1-3, with a possible D match to TRBD1 (6 bases). The CDR3 length is 16 residues. The V gene lost 2 bases and the J gene lost 0 bases, with 11 bases spanning the gap. Germline loops: CDR1 MGHDK, CDR2 SYGVNS. In DNA form, the CDR3 reads TGTGCCAGCAGTGAACAGGGGCCCCACTCTGGAAACACCATATATTTT. This encodes CASSEQGPHSGNTIYF.

J is TRBJ1-1 and V is TRBV6-1; D not resolved. Trimming stripped 6 bases from V and 0 bases from J, with 5 bases between. Germline values: CDR1 MNHNS, CDR2 SASEGT. The CDR3 length is 12 residues. CDR3 nucleotide sequence: TGTGCCAGCAGGGCCGTGAACACTGAAGCTTTCTTT. It is translated as CASRAVNTEAFF.

The chain couples TRBV6-5 to TRBJ1-6; D not resolved. Trimming removed 5 bases at V and 10 bases at J, with 12 bases between. This CDR3 has 13 amino acids. Germline V gene sequence: CDR1 MNHEY, CDR2 SVGAGI. CDR3 DNA sequence: TGTGCCAGCAGTCCCACAGTAGGATCACCCCTCCACTTT. Translation gives CASSPTVGSPLHF.

The J gene is TRBJ1-1, the V gene TRBV2; D may be TRBD1 (5 bases). V was clipped by 5 bases and J by 1 base, with 8 bases between them. CDR1 SNHLY and CDR2 FYNNEI come from the germline V gene. The CDR3 totals 13 residues. The CDR3 here is CASSSTGNTEAFF. The CDR3 DNA reads TGTGCCAGCAGTTCTACAGGGAACACTGAAGCTTTCTTT.

The chain combines TRBV5-1 with TRBJ1-1; maybe TRBD1 (6 bases). This CDR3 spans 16 amino acids. V shed 3 bases and J shed 1 base, with 16 bases lying between them. Germline values: CDR1 SGHRS, CDR2 YFSETQ. The DNA for the CDR3 is TGCGCCAGCAGCTATTTAGGGGGGGGAAGGAACACTGAAGCTTTCTTT. Translation gives CASSYLGGGRNTEAFF.

V gene TRBV6-6 combines with J gene TRBJ1-5, with D unclear. The CDR3 sequence is 16 residues long. V shed 2 bases and J shed 0 bases, with 11 bases lying between them. Germline-derived CDR1 and CDR2 are MNHNY and SVGAGI (reference sequence). The CDR3 DNA reads TGTGCCAGCAGTTACCCGGGCGGGGATAGCAATCAGCCCCAGCATTTT. This encodes CASSYPGGDSNQPQHF.

The chain is built from TRBV15 and TRBJ1-5; 8 bases fit TRBD1. The CDR3 covers 16 residues. The germline V gene has CDR1 LNHNV and CDR2 YYDKDF (reference sequence). The V and J ends lost 1 base and 5 bases, in that order; junction bases with no gene match: 7. The CDR3 reads CATSRGSGQGHQPQHF. The CDR3 DNA sequence: TGTGCCACCAGCAGAGGAAGTGGACAGGGACATCAGCCCCAGCATTTT.